This is a list of T cell receptor beta chains from one sample in a study of siplizumab effects on memory and regulatory T cells. Only in-frame clones appear in the TCRdb table, and some are missing; sequencing was by immunoSEQ multiplex PCR. The table includes some 100,000 clones, roughly 96% detected once. The sequencing input was naive CD4+ T cells sorted from blood. These TCRs come from a human donor in good health. CDR3s include the opening cysteine and the closing phenylalanine or tryptophan. Fields, in order: clone size, J gene, D gene, V gene, CDR3 protein, CDR3 DNA. The D gene is left open where the match is weak. Part of the rows lack a size; the others show once, few, many or a class for expanded clones.

size: -; J: TRBJ2-6; D: -; V: TRBV2; CDR3: CASSGPATGKGANVLTF; DNA: TGTGCCAGCAGTGGGCCCGCTACAGGGAAAGGGGCCAACGTCCTGACTTTC
size: -; J: TRBJ1-5; D: -; V: TRBV5-4; CDR3: CASSREGGDNQPQHF; DNA: TGTGCCAGCAGCCGGGAGGGGGGAGACAATCAGCCCCAGCATTTT
size: -; J: TRBJ2-2; D: TRBD2; V: TRBV10-1; CDR3: CASSSLAGVNTGELFF; DNA: TGCGCCAGCAGCTCTCTAGCGGGGGTAAACACCGGGGAGCTGTTTTTT
size: -; J: TRBJ1-6; D: TRBD1; V: TRBV7-9; CDR3: CASRRTGENSPLHF; DNA: TGTGCCAGCAGACGGACAGGAGAGAATTCACCCCTCCACTTT
size: -; J: TRBJ1-1; D: -; V: TRBV7-2; CDR3: CASSLGISANTEAFF; DNA: TGTGCCAGCAGCTTAGGGATAAGTGCGAACACTGAAGCTTTCTTT
size: -; J: TRBJ2-1; D: -; V: TRBV2; CDR3: CASRRGRSYNEQFF; DNA: TGTGCCAGCAGAAGGGGTAGGTCCTACAATGAGCAGTTCTTC
size: -; J: TRBJ2-3; D: TRBD2; V: TRBV10-3; CDR3: CATTTSGGGTDTQYF; DNA: TGTGCCACCACGACTAGCGGGGGTGGCACAGATACGCAGTATTTT
size: once; J: TRBJ2-1; D: TRBD2; V: TRBV18; CDR3: CASSPPTLLAGGYNEQFF; DNA: TGTGCCAGCTCACCACCGACCCTACTAGCGGGGGGGTACAATGAGCAGTTCTTC
size: -; J: TRBJ2-7; D: -; V: TRBV6-4; CDR3: CASSDPSQLGEQYF; DNA: TGTGCCAGCAGTGACCCCTCCCAACTAGGCGAGCAGTACTTC
size: -; J: TRBJ2-4; D: TRBD1; V: TRBV28; CDR3: CASSKPGQVAKNIQYF; DNA: TGTGCCAGCAGTAAACCGGGACAGGTAGCCAAAAACATTCAGTACTTC
size: -; J: TRBJ2-5; D: -; V: TRBV15; CDR3: CATSRDSGAALETQYF; DNA: TGTGCCACCAGCAGAGATTCGGGGGCCGCGCTGGAGACCCAGTACTTC
size: once; J: TRBJ2-7; D: -; V: TRBV28; CDR3: CASRRWDNEQYF; DNA: TGTGCCAGCCGAAGGTGGGACAACGAGCAGTACTTC
size: -; J: TRBJ2-3; D: -; V: TRBV5-1; CDR3: CASSLQVTGTAADTQYF; DNA: TGCGCCAGCAGCTTGCAGGTTACGGGCACGGCCGCAGATACGCAGTATTTT
size: -; J: TRBJ2-5; D: -; V: TRBV2; CDR3: CASSERILGLAQETQYF; DNA: TGTGCCAGCAGTGAACGGATTTTAGGACTGGCCCAAGAGACCCAGTACTTC
size: -; J: TRBJ1-2; D: TRBD1; V: TRBV13; CDR3: CASSSLDRGGNYGYTF; DNA: TGTGCCAGCAGCTCCCTGGACAGGGGGGGTAACTATGGCTACACCTTC
size: -; J: TRBJ1-2; D: -; V: TRBV7-9; CDR3: CASSLAGEEGSYGYTF; DNA: TGTGCCAGCAGCTTGGCCGGGGAGGAGGGTTCCTATGGCTACACCTTC
size: -; J: TRBJ2-3; D: -; V: TRBV4-1; CDR3: CASSPSSAFRGGTDTQYF; DNA: TGCGCCAGCAGCCCCTCGTCGGCATTCCGGGGCGGCACAGATACGCAGTATTTT
size: -; J: TRBJ2-3; D: -; V: TRBV6-1; CDR3: CATPRGTGRDTQYF; DNA: TGTGCCACCCCAAGGGGTACTGGGCGGGATACGCAGTATTTT
size: once; J: TRBJ2-5; D: -; V: TRBV7-2; CDR3: CASSPLRGAETQYF; DNA: TGTGCCAGCAGCCCTCTTCGAGGGGCCGAGACCCAGTACTTC
size: -; J: TRBJ2-7; D: -; V: TRBV7-9; CDR3: CASSLQDYEQYF; DNA: TGTGCCAGCAGCCTACAAGACTACGAGCAGTACTTC
size: -; J: TRBJ1-5; D: TRBD1; V: TRBV7-9; CDR3: CASSSTGVGQPQHF; DNA: TGTGCCAGCAGCTCTACAGGGGTGGGTCAGCCCCAGCATTTT
size: -; J: TRBJ1-3; D: -; V: TRBV30; CDR3: CAWSADFDTIYF; DNA: TGTGCCTGGAGTGCCGACTTCGACACCATATATTTT
size: -; J: TRBJ2-3; D: TRBD1; V: TRBV2; CDR3: CASGRTGSKSDTQYF; DNA: TGTGCCAGCGGCCGGACAGGGTCGAAGTCAGATACGCAGTATTTT
size: -; J: TRBJ2-5; D: -; V: TRBV19; CDR3: CASSRDSRETQYF; DNA: TGTGCCAGTAGCAGGGATTCGCGAGAGACCCAGTACTTC
size: -; J: TRBJ1-3; D: -; V: TRBV27; CDR3: CASSLVGTTTGTSIYF; DNA: TGTGCCAGCAGTTTGGTCGGGACGACAACTGGAACGTCCATATATTTT
size: -; J: TRBJ2-1; D: -; V: TRBV11-2; CDR3: CASSSRVWLSSYNEQFF; DNA: TGTGCCAGCAGCTCTAGGGTCTGGCTTAGCTCCTACAATGAGCAGTTCTTC
size: -; J: TRBJ2-7; D: TRBD1; V: TRBV5-6; CDR3: CASSLAGTGIYEQYF; DNA: TGTGCCAGCAGCTTGGCCGGGACAGGGATCTACGAGCAGTACTTC
size: -; J: TRBJ1-6; D: -; V: TRBV7-2; CDR3: CASSLEQAFSPLHF; DNA: TGTGCCAGCAGCTTAGAACAGGCTTTTTCACCCCTCCACTTT
size: -; J: TRBJ1-3; D: -; V: TRBV25-1; CDR3: CASSEPDRPSGSGNTIYF; DNA: TGTGCCAGCAGTGAACCCGACAGACCCAGTGGCTCTGGAAACACCATATATTTT
size: -; J: TRBJ1-5; D: -; V: TRBV5-6; CDR3: CASSLGMGNQPQHF; DNA: TGTGCCAGCAGCTTGGGGATGGGAAATCAGCCCCAGCATTTT
size: -; J: TRBJ2-1; D: TRBD1; V: TRBV7-9; CDR3: CASSAGQGSYNEQFF; DNA: TGTGCCAGCAGCGCAGGACAGGGCTCCTACAATGAGCAGTTCTTC
size: -; J: TRBJ1-2; D: -; V: TRBV29-1; CDR3: CSVERPGGGRYGYTF; DNA: TGCAGCGTTGAACGCCCGGGGGGCGGAAGGTATGGCTACACCTTC
size: -; J: TRBJ2-4; D: -; V: TRBV29-1; CDR3: CSVLRGARDIQYF; DNA: TGCAGCGTTCTTAGAGGGGCGAGGGACATTCAGTACTTC
size: few; J: TRBJ1-1; D: -; V: TRBV30; CDR3: CAWRSWRGNTEAFF; DNA: TGTGCCTGGAGATCATGGCGGGGGAACACTGAAGCTTTCTTT
size: -; J: TRBJ1-1; D: TRBD1; V: TRBV5-6; CDR3: CASSLRQGNTEAFF; DNA: TGTGCCAGCAGCCTCCGACAGGGGAACACTGAAGCTTTCTTT
size: once; J: TRBJ1-6; D: -; V: TRBV10-3; CDR3: CAIRDGRESNSPLHF; DNA: TGTGCCATCAGAGACGGACGAGAGTCTAATTCACCCCTCCACTTT
size: -; J: TRBJ1-5; D: -; V: TRBV15; CDR3: CATSPGDQPQHF; DNA: TGTGCCACCAGCCCCGGGGATCAGCCCCAGCATTTT
size: -; J: TRBJ2-1; D: TRBD1; V: TRBV7-2; CDR3: CASSTRTGYNEQFF; DNA: TGTGCCAGCAGCACCCGGACAGGTTACAATGAGCAGTTCTTC
size: -; J: TRBJ2-5; D: -; V: TRBV9; CDR3: CASSARGAYQETQYF; DNA: TGTGCCAGCAGCGCCCGGGGAGCGTACCAAGAGACCCAGTACTTC
size: once; J: TRBJ2-7; D: TRBD1; V: TRBV6-1; CDR3: CASLRQGFPYEQYF; DNA: TGTGCCAGCCTCAGACAGGGGTTCCCCTACGAGCAGTACTTC
size: -; J: TRBJ1-2; D: -; V: TRBV5-4; CDR3: CASSPDRYYGYTF; DNA: TGTGCCAGCAGCCCTGACAGGTACTATGGCTACACCTTC
size: -; J: TRBJ1-6; D: -; V: TRBV23-1; CDR3: CASSFSRRRSPLHF; DNA: TGCGCCAGCAGTTTTTCCAGACGTCGATCACCCCTCCACTTT